These 14 T cell receptor beta chains were sequenced from one sample in a study of blood T cell repertoires in COVID-19. Data came from immunoSEQ multiplex PCR; TCRdb stores just in-frame clones and leaves some out. Of roughly 250,000 clones detected, approximately 82% appear once; the ten largest clones hold under 5.5%. Material: peripheral blood. The receptors shown here come from a woman older than 75 with active or convalescent COVID-19.

The chain carries TRBV30 and TRBJ2-1; 9 bases line up with TRBD1. V shed 4 bases and J 8 bases; nucleotides not matched to a gene: 9. The length of the CDR3 is 14 residues. Looked up from germline, CDR1 is GTSNPN and CDR2 is SVGIG (reference sequence). DNA of the CDR3: TGTGCCTGGACTACAGGGGGCGCGGTCCATGAGCAGTTCTTC. Protein product: CAWTTGGAVHEQFF. The variable domain in full, with the rest retrieved from reference TRBV30 and TRBJ2-1, is SQTIHQWPATLVQPVGSPLSLECTVEGTSNPNLYWYRQAAGRGLQLLFYSVGIGQISSEVPQNLSASRPQDRQFILSSKKLLLSDSGFYLCAWTTGGAVHEQFFGPGTRLTVL.

The chain recombines TRBV9 with TRBJ2-1; TRBD2 might be the D (6 bases). Germline CDR1 and CDR2: SGDLS and YYNGEE. The V and J ends lost 7 bases and 3 bases respectively, with 17 bases between them. The CDR3 contains 15 residues. The chain's CDR3 is CASGGTPAVYNEQFF. As DNA, the CDR3 is TGTGCCAGCGGGGGGACCCCAGCGGTCTACAATGAGCAGTTCTTC.

The gene calls are TRBV27 and TRBJ2-3; a possible D gene is TRBD2 (5 bases). V was pared by 2 bases and J by 6 bases, with 15 bases between. Per germline, CDR1 MNHEY and CDR2 SMNVEV (reference sequence). The CDR3 is 15 residues long. In DNA, the CDR3 is TGTGCCAGCAGTTTAAAAGCGGTGCCCCGGGATACGCAGTATTTT. Amino acid sequence: CASSLKAVPRDTQYF.

The rearrangement joins TRBV5-1 to TRBJ1-1, with a tentative D call TRBD1 (5 bases). Germline loops: CDR1 SGHRS, CDR2 YFSETQ. V was pared by 4 bases and J by 0 bases, with 31 bases between. This CDR3 region has 21 residues. CDR3 residues: CASSPGRTSVGQSRMNTEAFF. The CDR3 region has the DNA TGCGCCAGCAGCCCGGGTAGGACATCCGTTGGACAAAGCCGCATGAACACTGAAGCTTTCTTT.

The genes are TRBV6-5 and TRBJ2-5, with D tentatively TRBD1 (7 bases). Trimming left V 6 bases short and J 4 bases short, with 12 bases between. There are 13 residues in the CDR3. The germline V gene has CDR1 MNHEY and CDR2 SVGAGI. The CDR3 is CASRRQGGETQYF. CDR3 sequence (DNA): TGTGCCAGCAGGCGACAGGGAGGAGAGACCCAGTACTTC.

J is TRBJ1-1 and V is TRBV7-9; tentative D call: TRBD1 (6 bases). Trimming left V 3 bases short and J 2 bases short, with 10 bases between. The CDR3 loop spans 14 amino acids. CDR1 is SEHNR and CDR2 is FQNEAQ in the germline V gene (reference sequence). CDR3 residues: CASSLGAANTEAFF. Here the CDR3 DNA reads TGTGCCAGCAGCTTGGGGGCAGCCAACACTGAAGCTTTCTTT.

The chain employs TRBV29-1 and TRBJ2-1; 10 bases fit TRBD2. Losses at the gene ends were 3 bases for V and 4 bases for J; bases not matched to a gene: 6. CDR1 and CDR2 from the germline V gene are SQVTM and ANQGSEA. This CDR3 has 15 amino acids. In DNA form, the CDR3 reads TGCAGCGTTGAGTCTAGCGGGGGACAATACAATGAGCAGTTCTTC. Its translation is CSVESSGGQYNEQFF.

The chain carries TRBV28 and TRBJ1-3; a possible D gene is TRBD1 (6 bases). V lost 5 bases and J 9 bases, leaving 17 bases between the germline ends. Per the germline V gene, CDR1 is MDHEN and CDR2 is SYDVKM. The CDR3 has 14 amino acids. CDR3 coding DNA: TGTGCCAGCAGTCTAGGACCCAGGGGCGGCACCATATATTTT. Protein: CASSLGPRGGTIYF.

The chain couples TRBV28 to TRBJ2-5; possible D gene TRBD1, 5 bases. This CDR3 comprises 13 residues. CDR1 and CDR2 (germline): MDHEN, SYDVKM. The ends were cut back, 6 bases at V and 2 bases at J, with 10 bases in the middle. The CDR3 loop reads CASRRTPQETQYF. The CDR3 bases are TGTGCCAGCAGGCGGACACCTCAAGAGACCCAGTACTTC.

This clone was picked up one time. The chain combines TRBV28 with TRBJ1-3, with a possible D match to TRBD1 (5 bases). This CDR3 comprises 14 residues. CDR1 and CDR2 from the germline V gene are MDHEN and SYDVKM. Trimming removed 6 bases at V and 0 bases at J, with 9 bases between. The CDR3 DNA sequence: TGTGCCAGCAGCACAGGCGGCTCTGGAAACACCATATATTTT. Protein: CASSTGGSGNTIYF.

This clone was counted between two and nine times. This chain connects TRBV5-6 to TRBJ1-6, with D perhaps matching TRBD1 (6 bases). CDR3 length: 12 amino acids. Trimming removed 5 bases from V and 14 bases from J, with 14 bases in between. From germline, CDR1 is SGHDT and CDR2 YYEEEE. This CDR3 reads CASRRQASSLHF. The CDR3, as DNA: TGTGCCAGCAGGAGACAGGCCTCCTCCCTCCACTTT.

V usage is TRBV2 and J usage is TRBJ1-2, with 9 bases lining up with TRBD1. V dropped 4 bases and J dropped 4; count of bases not matched to a gene: 4. This CDR3 comprises 14 residues. CDR1 SNHLY and CDR2 FYNNEI come from the germline V gene. DNA of the CDR3: TGTGCCAGCAGTGGGTCGGGACAGGGCTATGGCTACACCTTC. This gives the protein CASSGSGQGYGYTF.

CDR3 bases: TGTGCCAGCAGTGAAGAGCCCCCCGGGGAGCTGTTTTTT. Translated, it gives CASSEEPPGELFF. The genes are TRBV2 and TRBJ2-2, with unresolved D. Germline CDR1 is SNHLY and CDR2 is FYNNEI. V was clipped by 1 base and J by 6 bases, with 6 bases between them. The CDR3 consists of 13 residues.

The rearrangement uses TRBV6-4 and TRBJ2-4, with D perhaps TRBD2 (6 bases). Germline V lookup: CDR1 MRHNA, CDR2 SNTAGT. Trimming left V 5 bases short and J 9 bases short, with 14 bases between. CDR3 length equals 13 residues. CDR3 region: CASSYAAGSIQYF. The DNA for the CDR3 is TGTGCCAGCAGTTACGCCGCGGGGTCCATTCAGTACTTC.